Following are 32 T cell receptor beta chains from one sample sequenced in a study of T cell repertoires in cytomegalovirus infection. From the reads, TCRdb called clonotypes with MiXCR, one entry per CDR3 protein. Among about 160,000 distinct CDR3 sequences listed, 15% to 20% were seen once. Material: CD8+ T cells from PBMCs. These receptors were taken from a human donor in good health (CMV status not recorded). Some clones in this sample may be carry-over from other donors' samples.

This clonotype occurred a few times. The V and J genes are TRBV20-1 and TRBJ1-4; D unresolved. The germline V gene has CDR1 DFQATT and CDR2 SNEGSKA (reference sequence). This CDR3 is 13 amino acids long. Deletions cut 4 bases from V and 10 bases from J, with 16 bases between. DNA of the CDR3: TGCAGTGCTACAGGCCTGGGAGAGGGAAAACTGTTTTTT. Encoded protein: CSATGLGEGKLFF.

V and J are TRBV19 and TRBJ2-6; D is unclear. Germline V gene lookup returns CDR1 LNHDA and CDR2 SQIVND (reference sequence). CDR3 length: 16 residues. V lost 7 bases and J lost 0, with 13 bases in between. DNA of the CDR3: TGTGCCAGTATGGGAACAGCATCCTCTGGGGCCAACGTCCTGACTTTC. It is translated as CASMGTASSGANVLTF.

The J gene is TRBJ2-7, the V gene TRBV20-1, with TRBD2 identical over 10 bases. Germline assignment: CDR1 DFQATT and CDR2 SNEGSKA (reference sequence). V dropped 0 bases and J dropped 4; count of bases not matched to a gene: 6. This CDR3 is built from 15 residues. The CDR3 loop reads CSARDLAGARYEQYF. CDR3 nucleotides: TGCAGTGCTAGAGATCTAGCGGGAGCGAGGTACGAGCAGTACTTC.

CDR3 sequence (DNA): TGTGCCAGCAGAGAACAGGGGGGAAAAGTTTACGGCTACACCTTC. It codes for CASREQGGKVYGYTF. The chain has TRBV28 and TRBJ1-2; 8 nucleotides agree with TRBD1. The CDR3 runs to 15 residues. Germline CDR1 and CDR2: MDHEN and SYDVKM. J gave up 8 bases and V 6 bases, and 14 bases lay outside the gene matches.

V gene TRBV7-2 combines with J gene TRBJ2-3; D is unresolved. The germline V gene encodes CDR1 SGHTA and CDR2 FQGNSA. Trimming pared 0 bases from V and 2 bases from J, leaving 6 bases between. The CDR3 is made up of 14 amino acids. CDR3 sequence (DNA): TGTGCCAGCAGCTTAGCAGGGTACACAGATACGCAGTATTTT. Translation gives CASSLAGYTDTQYF. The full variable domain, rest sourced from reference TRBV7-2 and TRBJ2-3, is GAGVSQSPSNKVTEKGKDVELRCDPISGHTALYWYRQSLGQGLEFLIYFQGNSAPDKSGLPSDRFSAERTGGSVSTLTIQRTQQEDSAVYLCASSLAGYTDTQYFGPGTRLTVL.

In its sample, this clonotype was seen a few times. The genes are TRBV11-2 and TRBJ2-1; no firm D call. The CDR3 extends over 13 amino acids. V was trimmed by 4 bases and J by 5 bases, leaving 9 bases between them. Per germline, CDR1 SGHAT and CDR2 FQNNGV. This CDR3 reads CASSSGPNNEQFF. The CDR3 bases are TGTGCCAGCAGCTCCGGACCAAACAATGAGCAGTTCTTC.

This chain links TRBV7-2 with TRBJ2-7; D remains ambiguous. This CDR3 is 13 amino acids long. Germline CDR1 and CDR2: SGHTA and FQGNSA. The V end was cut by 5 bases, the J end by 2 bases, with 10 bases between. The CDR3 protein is CASSEPTTYEQYF. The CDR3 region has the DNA TGTGCCAGCAGCGAGCCGACCACCTACGAGCAGTACTTC.

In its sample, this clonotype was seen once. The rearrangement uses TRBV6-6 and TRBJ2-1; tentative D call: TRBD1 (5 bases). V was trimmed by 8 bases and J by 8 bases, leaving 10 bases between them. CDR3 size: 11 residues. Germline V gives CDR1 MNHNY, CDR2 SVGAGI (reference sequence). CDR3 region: CASGQGYEQFF. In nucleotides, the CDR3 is TGTGCCAGCGGGCAGGGTTATGAGCAGTTCTTC.

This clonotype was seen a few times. The CDR3 loop is CASSYGGLVTTQYF. CDR3 nucleotides: TGTGCCAGCTCATACGGGGGGTTGGTGACTACGCAGTATTTT. The gene calls are TRBV28 and TRBJ2-3, with TRBD2 identical over 7 bases. Germline-derived CDR1 and CDR2 are MDHEN and SYDVKM. The CDR3 is 14 residues long. After removal of 8 bases from V and 8 bases from J, the junction contained 13 bases not matched to a gene.

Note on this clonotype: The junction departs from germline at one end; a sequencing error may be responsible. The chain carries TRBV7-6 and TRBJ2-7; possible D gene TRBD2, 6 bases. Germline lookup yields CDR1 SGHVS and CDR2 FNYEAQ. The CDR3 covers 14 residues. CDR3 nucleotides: TGTGCCAGCAGCCAAGCCGGGGGTACCTACCAGCAGTACTTC. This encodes CASSQAGGTYQQYF.

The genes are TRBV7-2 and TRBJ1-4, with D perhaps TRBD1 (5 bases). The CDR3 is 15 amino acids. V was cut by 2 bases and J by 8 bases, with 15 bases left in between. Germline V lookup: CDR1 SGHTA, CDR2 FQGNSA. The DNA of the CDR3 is TGTGCCAGCAGCTTAACCCGAGTAAAGGGGGAAAAACTGTTTTTT. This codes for CASSLTRVKGEKLFF.

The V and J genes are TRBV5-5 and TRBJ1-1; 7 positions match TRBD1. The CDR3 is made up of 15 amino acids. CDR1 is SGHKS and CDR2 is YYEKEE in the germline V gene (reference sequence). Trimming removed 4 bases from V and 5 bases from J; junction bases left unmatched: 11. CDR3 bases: TGTGCCAGCAGCCCGAGGAGACAGGGAAAAACTGAAGCTTTCTTT. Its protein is CASSPRRQGKTEAFF.

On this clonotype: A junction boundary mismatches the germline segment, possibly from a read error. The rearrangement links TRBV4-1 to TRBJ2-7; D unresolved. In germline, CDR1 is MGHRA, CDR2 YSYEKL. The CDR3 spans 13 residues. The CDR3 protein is CASSQGFGYEQYF. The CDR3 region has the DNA TGTGCCAGCAGCCAAGGGTTTGGTTACGAGCAGTACTTC.

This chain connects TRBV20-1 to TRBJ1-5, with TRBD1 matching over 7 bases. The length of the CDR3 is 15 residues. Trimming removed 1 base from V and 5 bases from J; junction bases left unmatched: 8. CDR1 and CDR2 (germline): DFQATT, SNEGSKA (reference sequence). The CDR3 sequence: CSARVKDRRYQPQHF. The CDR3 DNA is TGCAGTGCTAGAGTCAAGGACAGGCGATATCAGCCCCAGCATTTT.

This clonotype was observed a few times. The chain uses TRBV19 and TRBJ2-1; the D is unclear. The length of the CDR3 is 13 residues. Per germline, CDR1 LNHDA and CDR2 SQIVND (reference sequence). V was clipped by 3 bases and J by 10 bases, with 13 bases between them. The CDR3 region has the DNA TGTGCCAGTAGTATTCAGCCCGCCCGGGAGCAGTTCTTC. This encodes CASSIQPAREQFF.

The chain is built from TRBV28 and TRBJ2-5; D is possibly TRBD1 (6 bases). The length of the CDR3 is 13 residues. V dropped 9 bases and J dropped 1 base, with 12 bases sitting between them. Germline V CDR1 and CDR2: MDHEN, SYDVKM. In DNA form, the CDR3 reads TGTGCCAGTGGCTGGACAGCCCAAGAGACCCAGTACTTC. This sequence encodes CASGWTAQETQYF.

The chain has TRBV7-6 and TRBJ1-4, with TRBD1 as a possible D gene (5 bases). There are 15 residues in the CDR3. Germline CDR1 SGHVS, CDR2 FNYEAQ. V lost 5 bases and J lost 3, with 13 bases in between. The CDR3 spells CASSPDGAANEKLFF. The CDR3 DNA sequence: TGTGCCAGCAGCCCTGATGGGGCGGCTAATGAAAAACTGTTTTTT.

In DNA form, the CDR3 reads TGTGCCAGCAGCTTAGAGGCCGGACAGCATCCCCAAGAGACCCAGTACTTC. Its protein product is CASSLEAGQHPQETQYF. The chain uses TRBV11-2 and TRBJ2-5; TRBD1 might be the D (6 bases). CDR1 and CDR2 from the germline V gene are SGHAT and FQNNGV. Between the trimmed V and J ends, which lost 0 bases and 1 base, there was a span of 15 bases. The CDR3 consists of 17 residues.

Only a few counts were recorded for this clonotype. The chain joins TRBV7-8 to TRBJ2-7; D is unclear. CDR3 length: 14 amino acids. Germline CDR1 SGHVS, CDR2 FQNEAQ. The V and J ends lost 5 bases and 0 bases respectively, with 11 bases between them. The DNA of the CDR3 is TGTGCCAGCAGCGTGCGACTGGACTCCTACGAGCAGTACTTC. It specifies CASSVRLDSYEQYF.

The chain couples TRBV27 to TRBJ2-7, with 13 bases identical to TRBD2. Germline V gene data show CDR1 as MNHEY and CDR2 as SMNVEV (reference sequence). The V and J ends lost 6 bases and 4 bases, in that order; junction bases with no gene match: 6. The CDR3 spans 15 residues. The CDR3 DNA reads TGTGCCAGCAGCGAAACTAGCGGGAGGGAATACGAGCAGTACTTC. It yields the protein CASSETSGREYEQYF.

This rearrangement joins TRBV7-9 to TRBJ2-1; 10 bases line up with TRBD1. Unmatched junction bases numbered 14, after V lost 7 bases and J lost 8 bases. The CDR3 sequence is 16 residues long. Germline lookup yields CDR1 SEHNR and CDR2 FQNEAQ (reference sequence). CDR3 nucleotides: TGTGCCAGCACCTCTATCCGGGGACAGGGGCGTGATGAGCAGTTCTTC. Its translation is CASTSIRGQGRDEQFF.

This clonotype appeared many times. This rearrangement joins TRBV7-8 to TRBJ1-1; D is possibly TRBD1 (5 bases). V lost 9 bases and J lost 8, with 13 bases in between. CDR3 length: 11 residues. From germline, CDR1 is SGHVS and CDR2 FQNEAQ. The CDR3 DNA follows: TGTGCCAGTAGGGGTTCTCGGGAAGCTTTCTTT. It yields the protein CASRGSREAFF.

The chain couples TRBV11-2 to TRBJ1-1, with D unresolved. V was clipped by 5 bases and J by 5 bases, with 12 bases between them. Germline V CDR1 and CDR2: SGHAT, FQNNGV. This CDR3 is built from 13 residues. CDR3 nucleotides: TGTGCCAGCAGCCTGGGGTATGGGACTGAAGCTTTCTTT. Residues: CASSLGYGTEAFF.

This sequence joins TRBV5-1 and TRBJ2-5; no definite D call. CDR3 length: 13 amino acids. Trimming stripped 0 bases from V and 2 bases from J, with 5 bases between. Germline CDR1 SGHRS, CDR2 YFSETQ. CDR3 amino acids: CASSLERQETQYF. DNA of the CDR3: TGCGCCAGCAGCTTGGAAAGGCAAGAGACCCAGTACTTC.

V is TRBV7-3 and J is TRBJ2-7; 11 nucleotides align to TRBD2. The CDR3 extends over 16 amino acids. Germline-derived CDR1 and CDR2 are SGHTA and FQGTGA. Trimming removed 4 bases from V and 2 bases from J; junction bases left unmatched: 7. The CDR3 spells CASSSPGLAVPYEQYF. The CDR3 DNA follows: TGTGCCAGCAGCTCCCCGGGACTAGCGGTTCCCTACGAGCAGTACTTC.

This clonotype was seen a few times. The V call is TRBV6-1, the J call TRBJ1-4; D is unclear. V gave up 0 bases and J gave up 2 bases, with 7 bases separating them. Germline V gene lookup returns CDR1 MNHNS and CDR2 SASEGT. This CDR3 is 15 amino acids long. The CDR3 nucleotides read TGTGCCAGCAGTGAAGCTGGGATGACTAATGAAAAACTGTTTTTT. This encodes CASSEAGMTNEKLFF.

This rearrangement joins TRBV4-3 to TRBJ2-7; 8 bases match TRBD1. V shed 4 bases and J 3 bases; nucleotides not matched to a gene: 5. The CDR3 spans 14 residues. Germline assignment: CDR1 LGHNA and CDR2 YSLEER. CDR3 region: CASSPGQDYYEQYF. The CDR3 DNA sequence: TGCGCCAGCAGCCCGGGACAGGATTACTACGAGCAGTACTTC.

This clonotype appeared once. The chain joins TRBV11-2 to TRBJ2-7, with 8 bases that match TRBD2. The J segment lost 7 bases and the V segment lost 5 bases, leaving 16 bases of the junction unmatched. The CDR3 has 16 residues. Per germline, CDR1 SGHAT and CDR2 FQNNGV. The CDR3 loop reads CASSTGREAGGLEQYF. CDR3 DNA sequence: TGTGCCAGCAGCACGGGAAGGGAGGCGGGGGGTTTAGAGCAGTACTTC.

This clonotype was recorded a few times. CDR3 DNA sequence: TGTGCCAGCAGTCCCTACGATACCTCCTACGAGCAGTACTTC. This translates into CASSPYDTSYEQYF. The chain has TRBV27 and TRBJ2-7; D is unresolved. Germline V CDR1 and CDR2: MNHEY, SMNVEV (reference sequence). The CDR3 sequence is 14 residues long. The V end was cut by 5 bases, the J end by 0 bases, with 11 bases between.

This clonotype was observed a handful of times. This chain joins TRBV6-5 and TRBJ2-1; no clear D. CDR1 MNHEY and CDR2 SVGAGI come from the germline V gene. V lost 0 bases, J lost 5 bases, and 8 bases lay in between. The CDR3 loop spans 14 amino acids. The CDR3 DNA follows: TGTGCCAGCAGTTACTCCCTCGGAAACAATGAGCAGTTCTTC. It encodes CASSYSLGNNEQFF.

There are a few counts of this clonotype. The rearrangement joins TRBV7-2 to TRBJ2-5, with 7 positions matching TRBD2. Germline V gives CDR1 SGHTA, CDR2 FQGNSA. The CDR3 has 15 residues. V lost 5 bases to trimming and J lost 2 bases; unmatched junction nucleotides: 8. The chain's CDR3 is CASSSGGGPQETQYF. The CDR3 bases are TGTGCCAGCAGCAGTGGCGGGGGACCACAAGAGACCCAGTACTTC.

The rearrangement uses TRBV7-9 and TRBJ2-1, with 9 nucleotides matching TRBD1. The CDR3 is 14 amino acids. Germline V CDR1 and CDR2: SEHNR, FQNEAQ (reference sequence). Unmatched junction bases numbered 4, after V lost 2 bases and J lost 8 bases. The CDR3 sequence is CASSLRGQGDEQFF. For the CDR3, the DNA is TGTGCCAGCAGCTTAAGGGGACAGGGCGATGAGCAGTTCTTC.